The entry that follows covers one T cell receptor beta chain sequence. The sample originates from a study of shared clonotypes between healthy human individuals. Study-wide context: Every donor yielded three CD4 naive, three CD4 memory, two CD8 naive and one CD8 memory plate.

Assay: immunoSEQ multiplex PCR; the TCRdb copy retains only in-frame clones and omits some. This sample has approximately 2,000,000 clones, with roughly 90% found just once. Unmatched junction bases numbered 12, after V lost 0 bases and J lost 7 bases. Germline V lookup: CDR1 SGHRS, CDR2 YFSETQ. This CDR3 is built from 18 residues. The chain recombines TRBV5-1 with TRBJ2-1; 11 bases line up with TRBD2. This TCR derives from a man aged 18 to 35 in good health. Some clones in this sample may be carry-over from other donors' samples. Sequenced sample: naive CD4+ T cells from PBMCs. Subset noted: CD45RA+ positively selected. This CDR3 reads CASSLGSSGRPLRNEQFF. The CDR3 DNA reads as TGCGCCAGCAGCTTGGGTTCTAGCGGGAGGCCTCTTAGAAATGAGCAGTTCTTC.